This T cell receptor (beta chain) was profiled in a study of T cells in women clearing cervical HPV infection. Average input was 1200 ng genomic DNA for immunoSEQ TCR beta CDR3 amplification. The method was immunoSEQ multiplex PCR; TCRdb's version includes in-frame clones alone and lacks a portion of them. Its table lists over 30,000 clones. The CDR3 length is 14 residues. Germline-derived CDR1 and CDR2 are DFQATT and SNEGSKA (reference sequence). The ends lost 5 bases at V and 9 bases at J; junction bases unmatched: 9. Broader study findings: CIN3+ cases had significantly higher TCR richness than controls; evenness did not differ.

As for this clone: The target antigen is unknown. The read ends 3 residues shy of where the CDR3 ends; the end is completed using the germline J gene. This specimen includes other DNA sequences encoding the same CDR3.

Source material: blood buffy coat. The rearrangement uses TRBV20-1 and TRBJ1-6; 8 bases agree with TRBD1. This receptor was taken from a woman aged 18 to 75 with a cervical HPV16 infection that either progressed to CIN3+ or cleared (not recorded which). This chain's CDR3 is CSARTDRDSSPLHF. The DNA read from the CDR3 is TGCAGTGCTCGAACGGACAGGGACTCTTCACCC.